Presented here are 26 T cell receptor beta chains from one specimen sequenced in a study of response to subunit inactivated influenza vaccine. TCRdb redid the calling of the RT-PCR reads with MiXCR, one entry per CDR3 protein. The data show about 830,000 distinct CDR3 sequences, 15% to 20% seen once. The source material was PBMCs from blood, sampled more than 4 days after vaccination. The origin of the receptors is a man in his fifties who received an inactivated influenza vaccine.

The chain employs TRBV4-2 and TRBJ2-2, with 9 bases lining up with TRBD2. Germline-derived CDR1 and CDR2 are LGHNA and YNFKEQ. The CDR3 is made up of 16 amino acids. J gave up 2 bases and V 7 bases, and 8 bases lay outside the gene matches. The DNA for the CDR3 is TGTGCCAGCACCCATAGCGGGAGCCAAAACACCGGGGAGCTGTTTTTT. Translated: CASTHSGSQNTGELFF.

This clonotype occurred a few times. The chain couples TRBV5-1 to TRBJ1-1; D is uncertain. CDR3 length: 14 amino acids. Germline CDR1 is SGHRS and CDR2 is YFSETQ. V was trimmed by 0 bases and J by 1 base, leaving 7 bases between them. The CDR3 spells CASSLERGNTEAFF. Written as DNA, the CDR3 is TGCGCCAGCAGCTTGGAACGGGGGAACACTGAAGCTTTCTTT.

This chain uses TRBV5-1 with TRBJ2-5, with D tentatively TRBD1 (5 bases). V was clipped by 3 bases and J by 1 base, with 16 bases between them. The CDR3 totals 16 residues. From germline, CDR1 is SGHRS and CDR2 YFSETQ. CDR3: CASSSTPTAIQETQYF. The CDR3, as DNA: TGCGCCAGCAGCTCCACACCGACAGCTATCCAAGAGACCCAGTACTTC.

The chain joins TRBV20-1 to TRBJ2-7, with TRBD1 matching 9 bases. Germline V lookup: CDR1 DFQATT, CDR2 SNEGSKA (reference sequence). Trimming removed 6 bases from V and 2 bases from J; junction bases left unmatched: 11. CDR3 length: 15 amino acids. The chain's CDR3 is CSANLGQGGAYEQYF. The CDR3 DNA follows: TGCAGTGCGAATCTGGGACAGGGCGGCGCCTACGAGCAGTACTTC.

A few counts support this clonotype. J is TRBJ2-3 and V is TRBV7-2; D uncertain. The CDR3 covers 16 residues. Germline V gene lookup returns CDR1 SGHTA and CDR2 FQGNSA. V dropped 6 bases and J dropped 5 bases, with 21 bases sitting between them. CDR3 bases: TGTGCCAGCAGATCCACCCCGTACCAGACCAAAGATACGCAGTATTTT. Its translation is CASRSTPYQTKDTQYF. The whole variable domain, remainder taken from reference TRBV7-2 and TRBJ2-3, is GAGVSQSPSNKVTEKGKDVELRCDPISGHTALYWYRQSLGQGLEFLIYFQGNSAPDKSGLPSDRFSAERTGGSVSTLTIQRTQQEDSAVYLCASRSTPYQTKDTQYFGPGTRLTVL.

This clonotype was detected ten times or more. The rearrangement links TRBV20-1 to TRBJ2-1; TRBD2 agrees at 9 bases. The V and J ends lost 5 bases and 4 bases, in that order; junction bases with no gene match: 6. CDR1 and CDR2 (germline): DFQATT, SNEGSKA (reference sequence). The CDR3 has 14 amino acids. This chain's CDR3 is CSAPTSGSYNEQFF. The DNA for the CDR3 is TGCAGTGCTCCAACTAGCGGGTCGTACAATGAGCAGTTCTTC.

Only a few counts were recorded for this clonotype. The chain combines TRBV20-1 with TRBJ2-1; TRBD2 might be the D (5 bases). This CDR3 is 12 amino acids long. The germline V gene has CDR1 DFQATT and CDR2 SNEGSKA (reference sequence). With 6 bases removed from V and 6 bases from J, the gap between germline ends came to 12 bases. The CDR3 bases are TGCAGTGCCAATCGGCTAGCCAATGAGCAGTTCTTC. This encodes CSANRLANEQFF.

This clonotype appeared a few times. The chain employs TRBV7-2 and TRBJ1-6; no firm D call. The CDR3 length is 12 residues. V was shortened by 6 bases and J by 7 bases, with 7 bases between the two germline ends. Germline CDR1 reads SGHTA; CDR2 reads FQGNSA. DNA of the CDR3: TGTGCCAGCAGGCTCCAAAATTCACCCCTCCACTTT. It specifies CASRLQNSPLHF. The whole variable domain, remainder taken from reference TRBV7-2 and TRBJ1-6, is GAGVSQSPSNKVTEKGKDVELRCDPISGHTALYWYRQSLGQGLEFLIYFQGNSAPDKSGLPSDRFSAERTGGSVSTLTIQRTQQEDSAVYLCASRLQNSPLHFGNGTRLTVT.

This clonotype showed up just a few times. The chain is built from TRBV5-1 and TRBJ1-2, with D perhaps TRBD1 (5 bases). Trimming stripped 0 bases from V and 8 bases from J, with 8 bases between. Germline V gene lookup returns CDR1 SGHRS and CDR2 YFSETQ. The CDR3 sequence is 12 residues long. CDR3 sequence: CASSLGGIGYTF. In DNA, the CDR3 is TGCGCCAGCAGCTTGGGGGGGATCGGCTACACCTTC.

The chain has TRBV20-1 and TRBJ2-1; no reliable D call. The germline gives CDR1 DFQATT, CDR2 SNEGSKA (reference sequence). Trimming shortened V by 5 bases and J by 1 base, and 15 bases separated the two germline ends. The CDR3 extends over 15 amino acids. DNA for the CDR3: TGCAGTGCTGCCCCGAGCTGGGCATCCTACAATGAGCAGTTCTTC. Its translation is CSAAPSWASYNEQFF.

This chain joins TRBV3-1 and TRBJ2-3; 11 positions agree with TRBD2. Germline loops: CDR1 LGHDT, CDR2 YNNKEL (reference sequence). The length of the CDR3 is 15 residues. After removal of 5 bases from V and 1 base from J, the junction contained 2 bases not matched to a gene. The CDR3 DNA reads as TGTGCCAGCAGCGAGACTAGCGGGGGCACAGATACGCAGTATTTT. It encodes CASSETSGGTDTQYF.

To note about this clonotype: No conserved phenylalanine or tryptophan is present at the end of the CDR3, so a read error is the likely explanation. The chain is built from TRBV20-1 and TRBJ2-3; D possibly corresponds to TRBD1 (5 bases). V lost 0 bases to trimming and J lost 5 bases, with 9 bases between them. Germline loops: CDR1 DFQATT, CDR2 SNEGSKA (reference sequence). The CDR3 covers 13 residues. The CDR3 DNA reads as TGCAGTGCTAGAGATACACAGGTAGATACGCAGTATCTT. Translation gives CSARDTQVDTQYL.

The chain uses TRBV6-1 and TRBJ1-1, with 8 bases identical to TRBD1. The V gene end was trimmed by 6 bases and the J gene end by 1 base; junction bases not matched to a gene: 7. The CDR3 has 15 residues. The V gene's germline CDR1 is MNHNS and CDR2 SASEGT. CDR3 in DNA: TGTGCCAGCAGCGATTCCGACAGGGGGAACACTGAAGCTTTCTTT. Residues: CASSDSDRGNTEAFF.

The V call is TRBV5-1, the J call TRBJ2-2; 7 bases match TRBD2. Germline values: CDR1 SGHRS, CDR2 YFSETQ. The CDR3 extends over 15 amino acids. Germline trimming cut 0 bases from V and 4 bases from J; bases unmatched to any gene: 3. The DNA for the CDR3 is TGCGCCAGCAGCTTGGGCGGGAGCCTCACCGGGGAGCTGTTTTTT. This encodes CASSLGGSLTGELFF.

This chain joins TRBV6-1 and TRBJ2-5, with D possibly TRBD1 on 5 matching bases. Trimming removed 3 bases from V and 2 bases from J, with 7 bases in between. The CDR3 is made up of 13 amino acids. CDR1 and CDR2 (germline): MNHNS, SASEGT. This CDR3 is CASSDTGQETQYF. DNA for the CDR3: TGTGCCAGCAGTGACACAGGACAAGAGACCCAGTACTTC.

CDR3 nucleotide sequence: TGCGCCAGCAGCCCACTGGGCGGGGATCTCGCAGGGGAGCAGTTCTTC. Its translation: CASSPLGGDLAGEQFF. The chain has TRBV5-1 and TRBJ2-1; D perhaps matches TRBD2 (6 bases). The CDR3 length is 16 residues. Trimming left V 4 bases short and J 10 bases short, with 24 bases between. Per germline, CDR1 SGHRS and CDR2 YFSETQ.

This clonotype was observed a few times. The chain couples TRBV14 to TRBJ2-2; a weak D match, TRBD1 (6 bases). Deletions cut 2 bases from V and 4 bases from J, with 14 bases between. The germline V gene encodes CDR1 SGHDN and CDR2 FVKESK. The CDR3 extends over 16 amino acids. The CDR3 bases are TGTGCCAGCAGCCAATCCCAGGGGTTATTCACCGGGGAGCTGTTTTTT. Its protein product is CASSQSQGLFTGELFF.

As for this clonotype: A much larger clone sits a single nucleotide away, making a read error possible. Here the CDR3 reads CASSLAGGLVEQYF. DNA for the CDR3: TGTGCCAGCAGCTTAGCGGGGGGGCTTGTCGAGCAGTACTTC. This chain uses TRBV7-2 with TRBJ2-7; D perhaps matches TRBD2 (7 bases). The CDR3 covers 14 residues. Per germline, CDR1 SGHTA and CDR2 FQGNSA. With 0 bases removed from V and 6 bases from J, the gap between germline ends came to 12 bases.

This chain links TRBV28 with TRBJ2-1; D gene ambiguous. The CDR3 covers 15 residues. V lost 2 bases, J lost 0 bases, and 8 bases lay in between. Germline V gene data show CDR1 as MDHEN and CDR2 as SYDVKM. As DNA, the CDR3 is TGTGCCAGCAGTTTAAAGTGGGGCTCCTACAATGAGCAGTTCTTC. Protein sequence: CASSLKWGSYNEQFF.

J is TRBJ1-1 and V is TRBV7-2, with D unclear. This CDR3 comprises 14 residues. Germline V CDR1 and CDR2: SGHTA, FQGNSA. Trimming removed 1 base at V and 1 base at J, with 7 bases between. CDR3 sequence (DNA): TGTGCCAGCAGCTTAGGGATGACGAACACTGAAGCTTTCTTT. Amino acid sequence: CASSLGMTNTEAFF.

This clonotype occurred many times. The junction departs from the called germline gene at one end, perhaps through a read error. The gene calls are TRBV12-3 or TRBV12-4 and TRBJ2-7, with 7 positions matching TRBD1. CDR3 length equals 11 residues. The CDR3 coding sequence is TGTGCCAGCAGTTCAGGACAGGAGGCCCACTTC. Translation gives CASSSGQEAHF.

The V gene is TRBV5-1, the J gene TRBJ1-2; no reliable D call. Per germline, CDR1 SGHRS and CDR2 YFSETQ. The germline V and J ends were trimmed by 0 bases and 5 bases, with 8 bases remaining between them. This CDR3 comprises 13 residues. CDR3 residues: CASSLEGKYGYTF. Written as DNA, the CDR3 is TGCGCCAGCAGCTTGGAGGGCAAGTATGGCTACACCTTC.

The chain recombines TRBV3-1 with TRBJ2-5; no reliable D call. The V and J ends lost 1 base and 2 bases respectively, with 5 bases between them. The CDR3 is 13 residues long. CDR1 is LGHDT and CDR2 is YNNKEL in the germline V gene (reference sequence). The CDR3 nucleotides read TGTGCCAGCAGCCAAGTCCGTCAAGAGACCCAGTACTTC. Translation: CASSQVRQETQYF.

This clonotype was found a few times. The CDR3 bases are TGTGCCAGCAGTTACGTCAGGGGTGGCGAGCAGTACTTC. Amino acids: CASSYVRGGEQYF. The V and J genes are TRBV6-6 and TRBJ2-7; D might be TRBD1 (6 bases). Trimming took 2 bases from V and 6 from J, leaving 11 bases between them. This CDR3 region has 13 residues. CDR1 and CDR2 from the germline V gene are MNHNY and SVGAGI (reference sequence).

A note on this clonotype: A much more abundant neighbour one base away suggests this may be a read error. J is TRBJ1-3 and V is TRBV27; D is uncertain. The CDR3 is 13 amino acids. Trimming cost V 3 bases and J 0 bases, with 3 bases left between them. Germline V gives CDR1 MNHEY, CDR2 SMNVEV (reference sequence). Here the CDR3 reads CASSFISGNTIYF. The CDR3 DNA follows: TGTGCCAGCAGTTTCATCTCTGGAAACACCATATATTTT.

CDR3 protein: CAIQGDGNQPQHF. As DNA, the CDR3 is TGTGCCATCCAGGGTGATGGCAATCAGCCCCAGCATTTT. The V and J genes are TRBV10-3 and TRBJ1-5, with D possibly being TRBD1 (5 bases). Trimming pared 8 bases from V and 2 bases from J, leaving 10 bases between. This CDR3 is built from 13 residues. Per germline, CDR1 ENHRY and CDR2 SYGVKD.